This TCR beta chain was observed in a study of a mutant IDH1 vaccine in newly diagnosed glioma. Study background: Patients arrived already treated with radiotherapy, temozolomide, or both, most having had both. Visit V12 happened at week 35; visit V13 happened at week 47.

CDR1 is SGHRS, CDR2 YFSETQ, per germline. This CDR3 spans 16 amino acids. V was cut by 0 bases and J by 5 bases, with 17 bases left in between. The time point is: week 47, end of study. A 20-mer mutant IDH1 peptide at 300 ug was injected subcutaneously with topical imiquimod. Concerning this clone: Its target is unknown.

Profiling relied on immunoSEQ multiplex PCR, and the TCRdb table lists in-frame clones only, not all of them. The sample holds tens of thousands of clones, roughly four fifths seen once. This TCR came from a woman in her forties or fifties with glioma. The chain joins TRBV5-1 to TRBJ1-1; D gene uncertain. The material sequenced was PBMCs, taken from a glioma patient whose treatment included an IDH1 peptide vaccine. The CDR3 loop is CASSLGSLSGRTEAFF. DNA of the CDR3: TGCGCCAGCAGCTTGGGAAGTCTTTCGGGGAGGACTGAAGCTTTCTTT.